One and the same sample provided the 2 T cell receptor beta chains below, sequenced in a study of cytomegalovirus exposure and HLA in healthy donors (dated by TCRdb to about 2017). Libraries were built with the immunoSEQ multiplex PCR assay. For the multiplex PCR, a mixture combining 60 forward primers for TCR Vbeta segments and 13 reverse primers for TCR Jbeta segments was used. The clones in this table, taken by TCRdb from immuneACCESS, are in-frame only. Not every clone is retained; where verified, under half of the shortfall comes from an unresolved V gene, and the cause of the rest is unknown. Recorded for this sample are about 120,000 clones; around 87% of them occurred a single time. Clones ranked in the top ten supply 1.5% to 2% of the sample. What was sequenced was PBMCs. All receptors come from a man in his forties or fifties in good health and CMV-seronegative.

This clone was seen just once. V is TRBV5-1 and J is TRBJ2-7; 7 bases line up with TRBD1. This CDR3 has 14 residues. V shed 4 bases, J shed 2 bases, and the junction held 6 bases outside the gene matches. The germline V gene encodes CDR1 SGHRS and CDR2 YFSETQ. CDR3 in amino acids: CASSKGQLTYEQYF. The CDR3 nucleotides are TGCGCCAGCAGCAAGGGACAGCTTACCTACGAGCAGTACTTC.

CDR3 amino acids: CASSRDRVDTGELFF. The CDR3 nucleotides are TGTGCCAGCAGCCGGGACAGGGTAGACACCGGGGAGCTGTTTTTT. This chain uses TRBV7-2 with TRBJ2-2; 9 bases are a match to TRBD1. Germline loops: CDR1 SGHTA, CDR2 FQGNSA. There are 15 residues in the CDR3. V lost 5 bases to trimming and J lost 3 bases; unmatched junction nucleotides: 4.